These T cell receptor beta chains were read from a single sample in a study of long-term antiretroviral therapy in people with HIV. Assay used: immunoSEQ multiplex PCR; TCRdb lists only in-frame clones, some missing. The sample has more than 20,000 clones; approximately 77% are singletons. Sample: unsorted PBMCs, taken 4.4 years after starting antiretroviral therapy. The receptors were gathered from a man under 40 with HIV. CDR3s include the opening cysteine and the closing phenylalanine or tryptophan. Fields, in order: V gene, D gene, clone size, J gene, CDR3 DNA, CDR3 protein. A D gene is named only where the DNA matches it firmly. Clone size appears in some rows only: once, few, many, or a class for an expanded clone.

v_call: TRBV2
d_call: TRBD1
clone_size: medium-sized
j_call: TRBJ2-7
cdr3_nt: TGTGCCAGCAGTGAAGGTACAGGGGGCGCCTACGAGCAGTACTTC
cdr3_aa: CASSEGTGGAYEQYF

v_call: TRBV9
d_call: TRBD1
clone_size: -
j_call: TRBJ1-5
cdr3_nt: TGTGCCAGCAGCCCTGGACAGGGACGCAATCAGCCCCAGCATTTT
cdr3_aa: CASSPGQGRNQPQHF

v_call: TRBV7-3
d_call: -
clone_size: -
j_call: TRBJ2-3
cdr3_nt: TGTGCCAGCAGCTTAGGAGGTTCGGACACAGATACGCAGTATTTT
cdr3_aa: CASSLGGSDTDTQYF

v_call: TRBV28
d_call: -
clone_size: -
j_call: TRBJ1-1
cdr3_nt: TGTGCCAGCAGTCCTTGGAGAGGTGAAGCTTTCTTT
cdr3_aa: CASSPWRGEAFF

v_call: TRBV5-1
d_call: -
clone_size: -
j_call: TRBJ1-2
cdr3_nt: TGCGCCAGCAGCCAGGCCCACTATGGCTACACCTTC
cdr3_aa: CASSQAHYGYTF

v_call: TRBV5-1
d_call: -
clone_size: once
j_call: TRBJ1-2
cdr3_nt: TGCGCCAGCAGCTTGGTGGGGGAGGAGGCCCTAAACTATGGCTACACCTTC
cdr3_aa: CASSLVGEEALNYGYTF

v_call: TRBV18
d_call: -
clone_size: -
j_call: TRBJ2-7
cdr3_nt: TGTGCCAGCTCACCAAGGGGGGCCGCCTCCTACGAGCAGTACTTC
cdr3_aa: CASSPRGAASYEQYF

v_call: TRBV11-2
d_call: -
clone_size: -
j_call: TRBJ2-7
cdr3_nt: TGTGCCAGCAGCTCTTCTCCAGGCCCCTACGAGCAGTACTTC
cdr3_aa: CASSSSPGPYEQYF

v_call: TRBV7-6
d_call: TRBD1
clone_size: -
j_call: TRBJ1-1
cdr3_nt: TGTGCCAGCAGCTCGGGACAGGGGATGAACACTGAAGCTTTCTTT
cdr3_aa: CASSSGQGMNTEAFF

v_call: TRBV28
d_call: -
clone_size: -
j_call: TRBJ2-2
cdr3_nt: TGTGCCAGCAGTCCCGAGACCGGCGGGGAGCTGTTTTTT
cdr3_aa: CASSPETGGELFF

v_call: TRBV9
d_call: -
clone_size: -
j_call: TRBJ1-1
cdr3_nt: TGTGCCAGCAGCGTAGGGGATGCTGACACTGAAGCTTTCTTT
cdr3_aa: CASSVGDADTEAFF

v_call: TRBV7-8
d_call: TRBD1
clone_size: -
j_call: TRBJ2-7
cdr3_nt: TGTGCCAGCAGCTTAGGACAGGGACGCTACGAGCAGTACTTC
cdr3_aa: CASSLGQGRYEQYF

v_call: TRBV6-1
d_call: -
clone_size: -
j_call: TRBJ1-5
cdr3_nt: TGTGCCAGCAGGAATCAGCCCCAGCATTTT
cdr3_aa: CASRNQPQHF

v_call: TRBV10-3
d_call: TRBD1
clone_size: -
j_call: TRBJ1-1
cdr3_nt: TGTGCCATCAGTGAGTCTGTGGACAGGGGGATCCTTTGGTACACTGAAGCTTTCTTT
cdr3_aa: CAISESVDRGILWYTEAFF

v_call: TRBV28
d_call: -
clone_size: few
j_call: TRBJ2-4
cdr3_nt: TGTGCCAGCCTTCGTCGGGGGGCCCCCAAAAACATTCAGTACTTC
cdr3_aa: CASLRRGAPKNIQYF

v_call: TRBV18
d_call: -
clone_size: -
j_call: TRBJ1-1
cdr3_nt: TGTGCCAGCTCACCACCCCAGACAGTGCCCACTGAAGCTTTCTTT
cdr3_aa: CASSPPQTVPTEAFF

v_call: TRBV7-7
d_call: -
clone_size: few
j_call: TRBJ2-2
cdr3_nt: TGTGCTAGCAGTTCCTTGGACTCCACCGGGGAGCTGTTTTTT
cdr3_aa: CASSSLDSTGELFF

v_call: TRBV11-2
d_call: TRBD1
clone_size: once
j_call: TRBJ2-3
cdr3_nt: TGTGCCAGCAGCTTAGGAGACAGGGGCCGCACAGATACGCAGTATTTT
cdr3_aa: CASSLGDRGRTDTQYF

v_call: TRBV4-1
d_call: -
clone_size: -
j_call: TRBJ1-5
cdr3_nt: TGCGCCAGCAGCCAAGACGCGGGCATCCTTAATCAGCCCCAGCATTTT
cdr3_aa: CASSQDAGILNQPQHF

v_call: TRBV19
d_call: -
clone_size: -
j_call: TRBJ1-2
cdr3_nt: TGTGCCAGTAGTTCAGATTCAAGGGGTTCACTTCTCTATGGCTACACCTTC
cdr3_aa: CASSSDSRGSLLYGYTF

v_call: TRBV6-5
d_call: -
clone_size: -
j_call: TRBJ2-5
cdr3_nt: TGTGCCAGCAGTTACGGTACCCTCCAAGAGACCCAGTACTTC
cdr3_aa: CASSYGTLQETQYF

v_call: TRBV7-9
d_call: -
clone_size: -
j_call: TRBJ2-7
cdr3_nt: TGTGCCAGCAGCTTAGTTAGCTACGAGCAGTACTTC
cdr3_aa: CASSLVSYEQYF

v_call: TRBV4-1
d_call: -
clone_size: -
j_call: TRBJ2-7
cdr3_nt: TGCGCTAGCACCCCACAATGGGGGGGGGCAAGGCACGAGCAGTACTTC
cdr3_aa: CASTPQWGGARHEQYF

v_call: TRBV7-9
d_call: TRBD1
clone_size: -
j_call: TRBJ2-7
cdr3_nt: TGTGCCAGCAGCTTAAGACCCCCAGGGGGCACCTACGAGCAGTACTTC
cdr3_aa: CASSLRPPGGTYEQYF

v_call: TRBV2
d_call: -
clone_size: -
j_call: TRBJ1-1
cdr3_nt: TGTGCCAGCAGCTTACTCGACACGGGCGCTGAAGCTTTCTTT
cdr3_aa: CASSLLDTGAEAFF

v_call: TRBV5-1
d_call: -
clone_size: once
j_call: TRBJ2-1
cdr3_nt: TGCGCCAGCAGCCCGGCCAGGGCCGGTGAGCAGTTCTTC
cdr3_aa: CASSPARAGEQFF

v_call: TRBV5-1
d_call: -
clone_size: -
j_call: TRBJ2-7
cdr3_nt: TGCGCCAGCAGCTGGAACTCCTACGAGCAGTACTTC
cdr3_aa: CASSWNSYEQYF

v_call: TRBV13
d_call: -
clone_size: -
j_call: TRBJ1-1
cdr3_nt: TGTGCCAGCAGCTTAGACAGATTGAACACTGAAGCTTTCTTT
cdr3_aa: CASSLDRLNTEAFF

v_call: TRBV11-2
d_call: -
clone_size: -
j_call: TRBJ1-2
cdr3_nt: TGTGCCAGCAGCTTATCGGTCGTAAGCGGCTACACCTTC
cdr3_aa: CASSLSVVSGYTF

v_call: TRBV6-1
d_call: -
clone_size: -
j_call: TRBJ2-7
cdr3_nt: TGTGCCAGCGCCTGGGGTGGGACCTACGAGCAGTACTTC
cdr3_aa: CASAWGGTYEQYF

v_call: TRBV27
d_call: -
clone_size: -
j_call: TRBJ1-1
cdr3_nt: TGTGCCAGCAGTTTATCTTCAGGCCTGAACACTGAAGCTTTCTTT
cdr3_aa: CASSLSSGLNTEAFF

v_call: TRBV27
d_call: TRBD1
clone_size: few
j_call: TRBJ1-2
cdr3_nt: TGTGCCAGCAGGGGACAGAACTATGGCTACACCTTC
cdr3_aa: CASRGQNYGYTF

v_call: TRBV28
d_call: -
clone_size: -
j_call: TRBJ1-2
cdr3_nt: TGTGCCAGCAGTTTAGTGGCAGGGGCTAACTATGGCTACACCTTC
cdr3_aa: CASSLVAGANYGYTF

v_call: TRBV11-2
d_call: -
clone_size: -
j_call: TRBJ1-1
cdr3_nt: TGTGCCAGCAGCATCCGGACGGTCAACACTGAAGCTTTCTTT
cdr3_aa: CASSIRTVNTEAFF

v_call: TRBV5-8
d_call: -
clone_size: -
j_call: TRBJ1-5
cdr3_nt: TGTGCCAGCAGCCCACGATCCGGCAATCAGCCCCAGCATTTT
cdr3_aa: CASSPRSGNQPQHF

v_call: TRBV13
d_call: TRBD1
clone_size: few
j_call: TRBJ2-7
cdr3_nt: TGTGCCAGCAGCGAGGACAGGCGAACCTACGAGCAGTACTTC
cdr3_aa: CASSEDRRTYEQYF